The 9 T cell receptor beta chains reported below all come from one sample, sequenced in a study of cytomegalovirus exposure and HLA in healthy donors. Both 60 Vbeta primers and 13 Jbeta primers went into the PCR. Clones were read by immunoSEQ multiplex PCR, and TCRdb kept only the in-frame ones, dropping some. This table has approximately 74,000 clones, 60% to 70% appearing once. Material for sequencing was PBMCs. Every receptor here comes from a man younger than 45 in good health and CMV-seropositive.

The chain is built from TRBV29-1 and TRBJ2-7, with D perhaps TRBD2 (6 bases). Trimming left V 7 bases short and J 3 bases short, with 16 bases between. Germline V gene lookup returns CDR1 SQVTM and CDR2 ANQGSEA. The CDR3 has 13 residues. The CDR3 bases are TGCAGCGCCGCGGACTATACGCGCTACGAGCAGTACTTC. It specifies CSAADYTRYEQYF.

The chain recombines TRBV2 with TRBJ2-7; 9 bases are shared with TRBD1. V lost 8 bases, J lost 1 base, and 3 bases stayed unmatched. Germline V CDR1 and CDR2: SNHLY, FYNNEI. The CDR3 runs to 13 residues. This chain's CDR3 is CASVDRGSYEQYF. For the CDR3, the DNA is TGTGCCAGCGTAGACAGGGGGTCCTACGAGCAGTACTTC.

This chain links TRBV15 with TRBJ1-4; D is perhaps TRBD1 (5 bases). Germline CDR1 reads LNHNV; CDR2 reads YYDKDF (reference sequence). There are 16 residues in the CDR3. Trimming took off 3 bases at V and 0 bases at J, with 11 bases between the two ends. DNA for the CDR3: TGTGCCACCAGCAGTGGGGCTATTACAACTAATGAAAAACTGTTTTTT. Translated, it gives CATSSGAITTNEKLFF.

The table lists this clone with a count of one. V is TRBV4-1 and J is TRBJ2-1, with TRBD2 as a possible D gene (7 bases). Trimming took off 2 bases at V and 8 bases at J, with 10 bases between the two ends. The CDR3 totals 13 residues. Germline assignment: CDR1 MGHRA and CDR2 YSYEKL. The CDR3 spells CASSQRGGDEQFF. The CDR3 DNA reads TGCGCCAGCAGCCAAAGGGGGGGCGATGAGCAGTTCTTC.

This clone was found once. The CDR3 region is CASSLAGSTYEQYF. As DNA, the CDR3 is TGTGCCAGCAGCTTAGCCGGGAGTACCTACGAGCAGTACTTC. This chain links TRBV7-8 with TRBJ2-7; possible D gene TRBD2, 6 bases. Germline V gene lookup returns CDR1 SGHVS and CDR2 FQNEAQ. The CDR3 runs to 14 residues. V was trimmed by 0 bases and J by 2 bases, leaving 8 bases between them.

The chain employs TRBV6-5 and TRBJ2-7, with D tentatively TRBD2 (6 bases). There are 14 residues in the CDR3. Germline V gene data show CDR1 as MNHEY and CDR2 as SVGAGI. V lost 6 bases and J lost 0, with 12 bases in between. CDR3 residues: CASRGRGSSYEQYF. The CDR3 bases are TGTGCCAGCAGGGGGCGGGGAAGCTCCTACGAGCAGTACTTC.

DNA of the CDR3: TGTGCCAGCAGCTTAGCCGGGACAGGTGGAGAAAAACTGTTTTTT. The encoded protein is CASSLAGTGGEKLFF. The gene calls are TRBV11-2 and TRBJ1-4, with 8 bases aligning to TRBD1. From germline, CDR1 is SGHAT and CDR2 FQNNGV. The J segment lost 8 bases and the V segment lost 1 base, leaving 6 bases of the junction unmatched. The CDR3 consists of 15 residues.

This chain uses TRBV28 with TRBJ2-7; 9 bases are shared with TRBD1. CDR3 length: 14 residues. The germline V gene has CDR1 MDHEN and CDR2 SYDVKM. The junction had 7 bases not matched to a gene; V was cut back by 5 bases and J by 5 bases. DNA of the CDR3: TGTGCCAGCAGTGCGCCGGACAGGGGTCACGAGCAGTACTTC. This gives the protein CASSAPDRGHEQYF.

This clone was observed a single time. V gene TRBV30 combines with J gene TRBJ2-7; TRBD1 agrees at 10 bases. J lost 3 bases, V lost 3 bases, and 8 bases had no gene match. Germline CDR1 reads GTSNPN; CDR2 reads SVGIG (reference sequence). CDR3 size: 15 residues. The CDR3: CAWSPGQGIVYEQYF. Here the CDR3 DNA reads TGTGCCTGGAGCCCGGGACAGGGGATAGTCTACGAGCAGTACTTC.